Shown below are 15 T cell receptor beta chains from a single sample sequenced in a study of OX40 agonist ivuxolimab in advanced cancers. Generated by immunoSEQ multiplex PCR, the TCRdb table keeps only in-frame clones and is missing some. This sample has 100,000 to 120,000 clones, with approximately 89% found just once. This sample comprised CD4+ or CD8+ T cells sorted from blood, obtained in a trial of the OX40 agonist ivuxolimab. These receptors all stem from an adult with an advanced solid tumor such as melanoma, head and neck, liver or kidney cancer.

CDR3 protein: CASSFQGSTDTQYF. Written as DNA, the CDR3 is TGTGCCAGCAGCTTCCAGGGAAGCACAGATACGCAGTATTTT. The genes are TRBV7-9 and TRBJ2-3; D might be TRBD1 (5 bases). This CDR3 is 14 amino acids long. V was cut by 3 bases and J by 0 bases, with 7 bases left in between. CDR1 SEHNR and CDR2 FQNEAQ come from the germline V gene (reference sequence).

In the case of this clone: Other DNA sequences within the sample encode an identical CDR3. The chain joins TRBV10-3 to TRBJ1-1; unclear D gene. Trimming shortened V by 2 bases and J by 2 bases, and 12 bases separated the two germline ends. CDR3 length: 15 amino acids. Germline-derived CDR1 and CDR2 are ENHRY and SYGVKD. The CDR3 DNA follows: TGTGCCATCAGTGAGAGGCCAGAAAGAAACACTGAAGCTTTCTTT. This gives the protein CAISERPERNTEAFF.

In DNA, the CDR3 is TGTGCCAGCAGCCCGACTCGAGGACTAGCGGGGAGCTACGAGCAGTACTTC. Translation gives CASSPTRGLAGSYEQYF. The genes are TRBV7-2 and TRBJ2-7; 12 nucleotides match TRBD2. Trimming at V came to 5 bases and at J to 3 bases, leaving 11 bases not matched to a gene. Germline lookup yields CDR1 SGHTA and CDR2 FQGNSA. The CDR3 has 17 residues.

This clone was recorded once. V gene TRBV9 combines with J gene TRBJ2-1, with TRBD1 identical over 9 bases. The germline CDR1 and CDR2 sequences are SGDLS and YYNGEE. CDR3 length: 16 amino acids. V was clipped by 1 base and J by 2 bases; unmatched bases: 4. The CDR3 loop is CASSVKGQGTYNEQFF. The CDR3 DNA reads as TGTGCCAGCAGCGTAAAGGGACAGGGTACCTACAATGAGCAGTTCTTC.

This chain links TRBV7-9 with TRBJ2-1; D may be TRBD2 (6 bases). CDR3 size: 15 residues. The germline V gene has CDR1 SEHNR and CDR2 FQNEAQ (reference sequence). Trimming took 3 bases from V and 7 from J, leaving 16 bases between them. The CDR3 here is CASSLGTSRQNEQFF. CDR3 DNA sequence: TGTGCCAGCAGCTTGGGGACTTCCCGACAGAATGAGCAGTTCTTC.

This sequence joins TRBV7-2 and TRBJ2-1; tentatively, D is TRBD1 (6 bases). This CDR3 has 15 amino acids. Trimming took off 2 bases at V and 0 bases at J, with 8 bases between the two ends. CDR1 and CDR2 from the germline V gene are SGHTA and FQGNSA. The CDR3 protein is CASSLNRASYNEQFF. CDR3 sequence (DNA): TGTGCCAGCAGCTTAAACAGGGCCTCCTACAATGAGCAGTTCTTC.

The chain couples TRBV4-2 to TRBJ2-5; 13 nucleotides match TRBD2. Germline CDR1 LGHNA, CDR2 YNFKEQ. The CDR3 sequence is 19 residues long. The V gene end was trimmed by 1 base and the J gene end by 1 base; junction bases not matched to a gene: 9. CDR3 sequence (DNA): TGTGCCAGCAGCCAAGCCGGACTAGCGGGAGCCGGTTTCCAAGAGACCCAGTACTTC. This translates into CASSQAGLAGAGFQETQYF.

This chain joins TRBV9 and TRBJ1-2; D possibly corresponds to TRBD1 (5 bases). The CDR3 runs 16 residues. CDR1 is SGDLS and CDR2 is YYNGEE in the germline V gene. V was cut by 3 bases and J by 1 base, with 16 bases left in between. Here the CDR3 reads CASSARGDRNNYGYTF. CDR3 DNA sequence: TGTGCCAGCAGCGCGAGGGGAGACAGAAATAACTATGGCTACACCTTC.

The rearrangement uses TRBV10-3 and TRBJ2-2, with 8 positions matching TRBD1. The V segment lost 10 bases and the J segment 1 base; nucleotides outside the gene matches: 8. The germline V gene encodes CDR1 ENHRY and CDR2 SYGVKD. CDR3 length: 15 amino acids. CDR3 DNA sequence: TGTGCCACAGCGGACAGGGACCGGAACACCGGGGAGCTGTTTTTT. Translating gives CATADRDRNTGELFF.

This rearrangement joins TRBV7-8 to TRBJ2-1; TRBD1 matches 8 bases. This CDR3 contains 15 residues. V lost 7 bases, J lost 4 bases, and 9 bases stayed unmatched. The germline V gene has CDR1 SGHVS and CDR2 FQNEAQ. In nucleotides, the CDR3 is TGTGCCAGCACCCCCGGACAGGGAGTTTACAATGAGCAGTTCTTC. This encodes CASTPGQGVYNEQFF.

Concerning this clone itself: At one end the junction does not follow the germline gene, possibly because of a read error. V and J are TRBV5-3 and TRBJ1-6; 8 nucleotides match TRBD1. TRBV5-3 is treated as an ORF (open reading frame) with a function not yet certain. This CDR3 has 13 residues. The CDR3 spells CASSLDRESPLHF. The CDR3 DNA reads as TGTGCCAGCAGCTTGGACAGGGAAAGTCCCCTCCACTTT.

This chain joins TRBV11-3 and TRBJ2-1; unclear D gene. CDR1 is SGHNT and CDR2 is YENEEA in the germline V gene. This CDR3 contains 16 residues. Trimming left V 0 bases short and J 2 bases short, with 11 bases between. This CDR3 reads CASSLDKGGTYNEQFF. The CDR3, as DNA: TGTGCCAGCAGCTTAGATAAGGGCGGAACCTACAATGAGCAGTTCTTC.

The rearrangement links TRBV5-6 to TRBJ2-7; 7 nucleotides line up with TRBD1. The CDR3 length is 16 residues. Trimming took 0 bases from V and 2 from J; bases not matched to a gene: 8. The V gene's germline CDR1 is SGHDT and CDR2 YYEEEE. CDR3 in DNA: TGTGCCAGCAGCTTGGCCTTAGGGGACAGTACCTACGAGCAGTACTTC. This encodes CASSLALGDSTYEQYF. The entire variable domain, with the rest obtained from reference TRBV5-6 and TRBJ2-7, is as follows: DAGVTQSPTHLIKTRGQQVTLRCSPKSGHDTVSWYQQALGQGPQFIFQYYEEEERQRGNFPDRFSGHQFPNYSSELNVNALLLGDSALYLCASSLALGDSTYEQYFGPGTRLTVT.

This chain connects TRBV5-4 to TRBJ2-5; D is possibly TRBD2 (5 bases). This CDR3 contains 14 residues. Trimming removed 2 bases from V and 3 bases from J, with 11 bases in between. CDR1 SGHNT and CDR2 YYREEE come from the germline V gene (reference sequence). CDR3 nucleotides: TGTGCCAGCAGCTTCCGGGATCATAAAGAGACCCAGTACTTC. Its translation is CASSFRDHKETQYF.

V usage is TRBV11-2 and J usage is TRBJ2-1; the match to TRBD2 covers 7 bases. CDR1 is SGHAT, CDR2 FQNNGV, per germline. With V trimmed by 0 bases and J by 2 bases, 7 bases remained unmatched. CDR3 length: 17 residues. CDR3 region: CASSLDELTSAYNEQFF. CDR3 sequence (DNA): TGTGCCAGCAGCTTAGATGAGTTAACTAGCGCCTACAATGAGCAGTTCTTC. The full variable domain, with the rest looked up from reference TRBV11-2 and TRBJ2-1, is EAGVAQSPRYKIIEKRQSVAFWCNPISGHATLYWYQQILGQGPKLLIQFQNNGVVDDSQLPKDRFSAERLKGVDSTLKIQPAKLEDSAVYLCASSLDELTSAYNEQFFGPGTRLTVL.